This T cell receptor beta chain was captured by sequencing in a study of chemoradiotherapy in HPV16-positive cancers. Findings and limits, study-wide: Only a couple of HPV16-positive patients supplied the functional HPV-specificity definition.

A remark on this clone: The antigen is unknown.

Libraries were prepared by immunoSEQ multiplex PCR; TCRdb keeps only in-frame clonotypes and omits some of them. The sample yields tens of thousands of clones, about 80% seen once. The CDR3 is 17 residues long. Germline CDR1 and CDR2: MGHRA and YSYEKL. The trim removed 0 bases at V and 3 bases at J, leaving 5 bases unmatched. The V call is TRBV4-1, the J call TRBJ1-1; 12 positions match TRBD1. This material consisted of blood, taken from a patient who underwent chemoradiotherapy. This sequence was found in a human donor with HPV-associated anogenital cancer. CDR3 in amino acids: CASSQDGTGGRHTEAFF. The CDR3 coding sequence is TGCGCCAGCAGCCAAGATGGGACAGGGGGCCGGCACACTGAAGCTTTCTTT.